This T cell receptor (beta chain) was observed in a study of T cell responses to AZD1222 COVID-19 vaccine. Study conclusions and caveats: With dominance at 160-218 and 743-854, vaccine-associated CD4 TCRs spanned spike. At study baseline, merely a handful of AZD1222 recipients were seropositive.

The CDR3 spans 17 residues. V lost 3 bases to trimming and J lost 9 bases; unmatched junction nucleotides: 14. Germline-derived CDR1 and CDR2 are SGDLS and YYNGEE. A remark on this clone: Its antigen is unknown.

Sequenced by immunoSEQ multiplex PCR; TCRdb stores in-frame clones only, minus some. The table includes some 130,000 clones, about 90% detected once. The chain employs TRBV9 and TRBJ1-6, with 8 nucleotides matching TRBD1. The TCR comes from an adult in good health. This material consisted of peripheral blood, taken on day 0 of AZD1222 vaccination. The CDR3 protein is CASSGGQVAGFGSPLHF. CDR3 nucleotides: TGTGCCAGCAGCGGGGGACAGGTCGCCGGCTTTGGTTCACCCCTCCACTTT.